What follows describes a single T cell receptor beta chain. The CDR3 extends over 15 amino acids. The V and J ends lost 3 bases and 2 bases respectively, with 11 bases between them. Germline V CDR1 and CDR2: LNHNV, YYDKDF (reference sequence). This sample was taken from a study of blood T cell repertoires in COVID-19. Study at large: The United States, Italy and Spain provided the acute and convalescent COVID-19 samples. Sample material is recorded as cDNA or gDNA derived from T cells, B-cell-depleted T cells, or PBMCs.

Method: immunoSEQ multiplex PCR; TCRdb's copy keeps in-frame clones and lacks some. The sample shows tens of thousands of clones, approximately 81% of them seen only once. Material: peripheral blood. The J gene is TRBJ1-5, the V gene TRBV15; the D gene is possibly TRBD1 (6 bases). The receptor was isolated from a man older than 75 with active or convalescent COVID-19. CDR3 sequence (DNA): TGTGCCACCAGCAGGTGGGGGCAGGGCAATCAGCCCCAGCATTTT. The encoded protein is CATSRWGQGNQPQHF.